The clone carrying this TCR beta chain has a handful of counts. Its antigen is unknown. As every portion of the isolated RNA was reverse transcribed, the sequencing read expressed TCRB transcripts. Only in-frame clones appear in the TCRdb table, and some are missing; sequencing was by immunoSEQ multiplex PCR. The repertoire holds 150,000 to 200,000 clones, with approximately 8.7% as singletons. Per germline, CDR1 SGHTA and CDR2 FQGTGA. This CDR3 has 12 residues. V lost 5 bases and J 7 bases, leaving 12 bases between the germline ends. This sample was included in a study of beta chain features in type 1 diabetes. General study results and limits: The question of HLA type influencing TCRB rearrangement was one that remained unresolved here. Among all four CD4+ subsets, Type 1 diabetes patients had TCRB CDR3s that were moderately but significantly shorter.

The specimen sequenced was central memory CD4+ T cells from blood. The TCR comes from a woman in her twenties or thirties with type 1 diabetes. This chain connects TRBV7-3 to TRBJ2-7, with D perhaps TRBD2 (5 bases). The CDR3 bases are TGTGCCAGCAGCATCCCCCCGGGAGAGCAGTACTTC. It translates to CASSIPPGEQYF.